Below, one TCR beta chain is given with its context. Using immunoSEQ multiplex PCR, the repertoire was profiled, and TCRdb retains in-frame clones only, with some absent. The repertoire holds about 67,000 clones, with approximately 90% as singletons. The data stem from a study of T cells after somatic rescue of genetic block. This CDR3 region has 15 residues. Per the germline V gene, CDR1 is MGHRA and CDR2 is YSYEKL. The V gene lost 4 bases and the J gene lost 8 bases, with 17 bases spanning the gap. The genes are TRBV4-1 and TRBJ1-4; a weak D match, TRBD1 (6 bases). Sequencing input: peripheral blood mononuclear cells (PBMCs). This sequence was found in a man aged 35 to 55. The CDR3 sequence: CASSRLLQGGEKLFF. For the CDR3, the DNA is TGCGCCAGCAGCCGTCTGTTACAGGGTGGAGAAAAACTGTTTTTT.